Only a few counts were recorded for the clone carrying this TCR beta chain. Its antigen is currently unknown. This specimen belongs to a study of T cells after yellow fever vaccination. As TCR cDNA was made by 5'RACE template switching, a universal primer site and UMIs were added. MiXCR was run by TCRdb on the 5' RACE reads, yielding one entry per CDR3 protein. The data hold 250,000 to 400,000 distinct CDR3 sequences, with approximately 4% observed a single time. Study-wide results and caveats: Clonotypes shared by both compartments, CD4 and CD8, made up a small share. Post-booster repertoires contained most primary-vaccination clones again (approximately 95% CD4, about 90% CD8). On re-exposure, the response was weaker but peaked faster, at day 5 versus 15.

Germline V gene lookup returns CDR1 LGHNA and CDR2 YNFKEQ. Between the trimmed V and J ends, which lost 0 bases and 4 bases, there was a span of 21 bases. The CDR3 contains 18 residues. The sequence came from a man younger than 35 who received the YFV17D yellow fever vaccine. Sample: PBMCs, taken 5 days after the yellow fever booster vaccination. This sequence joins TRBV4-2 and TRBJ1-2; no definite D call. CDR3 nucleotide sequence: TGTGCCAGCAGCCAAGATTCCGGAGCAGAGCAACCCCGCTATGGCTACACCTTC. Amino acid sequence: CASSQDSGAEQPRYGYTF.